These 7 T cell receptor beta chains were sequenced from one sample in a study of cytomegalovirus exposure and HLA in healthy donors. Amplification used 60 Vbeta primers and 13 Jbeta primers. The assay was immunoSEQ multiplex PCR, and TCRdb's table has in-frame clones only and misses some. The sample holds 100,000 to 150,000 clones; about 64% are singletons and the top ten take 2% to 3%. The sample consisted of PBMCs. Receptors were obtained from a woman aged 40 to 50 in good health and CMV-seronegative.

The rearrangement joins TRBV10-3 to TRBJ1-1, with 7 bases aligning to TRBD1. With V trimmed by 4 bases and J by 1 base, 6 bases remained unmatched. Germline V lookup: CDR1 ENHRY, CDR2 SYGVKD. CDR3 length equals 15 residues. The DNA for the CDR3 is TGTGCCATCAGTGGAACGGACAGGACGAACACTGAAGCTTTCTTT. Its protein product is CAISGTDRTNTEAFF.

This clone was counted only a few times. The rearrangement links TRBV19 to TRBJ2-3, with 9 bases fitting TRBD2. Losses at the gene ends were 7 bases for V and 2 bases for J; bases not matched to a gene: 7. The V gene's germline CDR1 is LNHDA and CDR2 SQIVND (reference sequence). This CDR3 is built from 15 residues. The CDR3 DNA sequence: TGTGCCAGTAAGGAGCGGGGGGTCTCCACAGATACGCAGTATTTT. Translation: CASKERGVSTDTQYF.

The CDR3 DNA sequence: TGTGCCCACTACAGGCCCGCCTCGGCGAGTGAAGCTTTCTTT. It yields the protein CAHYRPASASEAFF. The rearrangement uses TRBV30 and TRBJ1-1; D possibly corresponds to TRBD1 (5 bases). The CDR3 runs 14 residues. Trimming shortened V by 8 bases and J by 7 bases, and 23 bases separated the two germline ends. From germline, CDR1 is GTSNPN and CDR2 SVGIG (reference sequence). Full variable domain (missing parts from reference TRBV30 and TRBJ1-1): SQTIHQWPATLVQPVGSPLSLECTVEGTSNPNLYWYRQAAGRGLQLLFYSVGIGQISSEVPQNLSASRPQDRQFILSSKKLLLSDSGFYLCAHYRPASASEAFFGQGTRLTVV.

V usage is TRBV11-2 and J usage is TRBJ2-7, with 7 bases that match TRBD1. V lost 11 bases to trimming and J lost 2 bases; unmatched junction nucleotides: 9. The CDR3 has 13 amino acids. The germline V gene encodes CDR1 SGHAT and CDR2 FQNNGV. CDR3 in amino acids: CAYSGTETYEQYF. The CDR3 bases are TGTGCCTACTCTGGGACAGAGACCTACGAGCAGTACTTC.

The V and J genes are TRBV4-1 and TRBJ1-2; 9 nucleotides align to TRBD1. This CDR3 region has 19 residues. J was trimmed by 3 bases and V by 1 base; bases with no gene match: 15. Germline V CDR1 and CDR2: MGHRA, YSYEKL. This CDR3 reads CASSQGNRDRESLDYGYTF. CDR3 sequence (DNA): TGCGCCAGCAGCCAAGGGAACCGGGACAGGGAAAGTCTTGACTATGGCTACACCTTC.

V usage is TRBV18 and J usage is TRBJ1-5; 7 nucleotides align to TRBD1. Germline V gene sequence: CDR1 KGHSH, CDR2 LQKENI. Unmatched junction bases numbered 3, after V lost 3 bases and J lost 1 base. The CDR3 totals 15 residues. The CDR3 DNA follows: TGTGCCAGCTCACCCGAGGGGGCCAGCAATCAGCCCCAGCATTTT. Translated: CASSPEGASNQPQHF. The variable domain in full, with the rest retrieved from reference TRBV18 and TRBJ1-5, is NAGVMQNPRHLVRRRGQEARLRCSPMKGHSHVYWYRQLPEEGLKFMVYLQKENIIDESGMPKERFSAEFPKEGPSILRIQQVVRGDSAAYFCASSPEGASNQPQHFGDGTRLSIL.

J is TRBJ2-3 and V is TRBV5-1, with D hard to call. Trimming removed 1 base at V and 0 bases at J, with 9 bases between. This CDR3 has 15 amino acids. CDR1 and CDR2 from the germline V gene are SGHRS and YFSETQ. The CDR3 sequence: CASSLLDPSTDTQYF. CDR3 in DNA: TGCGCCAGCAGCTTGCTAGACCCTAGCACAGATACGCAGTATTTT. Full variable domain (rest looked up from reference TRBV5-1 and TRBJ2-3): KAGVTQTPRYLIKTRGQQVTLSCSPISGHRSVSWYQQTPGQGLQFLFEYFSETQRNKGNFPGRFSGRQFSNSRSEMNVSTLELGDSALYLCASSLLDPSTDTQYFGPGTRLTVL.